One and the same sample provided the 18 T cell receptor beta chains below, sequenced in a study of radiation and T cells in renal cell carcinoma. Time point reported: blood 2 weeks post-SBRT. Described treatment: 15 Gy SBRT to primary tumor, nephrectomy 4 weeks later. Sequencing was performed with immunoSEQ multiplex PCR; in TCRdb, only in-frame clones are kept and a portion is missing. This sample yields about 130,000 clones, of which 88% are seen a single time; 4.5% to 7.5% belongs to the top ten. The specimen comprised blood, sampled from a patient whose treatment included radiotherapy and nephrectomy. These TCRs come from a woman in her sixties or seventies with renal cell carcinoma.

Written as DNA, the CDR3 is TGTGCCAGCAGCTTACCCAAGAAGAGTGGAAACACCATATATTTT. The encoded protein is CASSLPKKSGNTIYF. The chain links TRBV7-9 to TRBJ1-3; no reliable D call. V was pared by 2 bases and J by 3 bases, with 11 bases between. The CDR3 sequence is 15 residues long. The V gene's germline CDR1 is SEHNR and CDR2 FQNEAQ (reference sequence). The variable domain in full, with the rest retrieved from reference TRBV7-9 and TRBJ1-3, is DTGVSQNPRHKITKRGQNVTFRCDPISEHNRLYWYRQTLGQGPEFLTYFQNEAQLEKSRLLSDRFSAERPKGSFSTLEIQRTEQGDSAMYLCASSLPKKSGNTIYFGEGSWLTVV.

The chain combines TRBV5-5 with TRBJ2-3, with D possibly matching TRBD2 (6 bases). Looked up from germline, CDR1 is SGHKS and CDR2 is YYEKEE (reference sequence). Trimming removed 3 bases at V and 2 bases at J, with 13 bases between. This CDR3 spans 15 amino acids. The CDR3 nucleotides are TGTGCCAGCAGCTCCTCGGGACTTATCACAGATACGCAGTATTTT. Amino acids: CASSSSGLITDTQYF.

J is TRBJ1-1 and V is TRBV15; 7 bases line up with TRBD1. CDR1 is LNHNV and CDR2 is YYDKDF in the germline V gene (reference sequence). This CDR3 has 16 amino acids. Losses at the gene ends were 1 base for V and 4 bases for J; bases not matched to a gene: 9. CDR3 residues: CATSRGRGRDGTEAFF. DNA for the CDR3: TGTGCCACCAGCAGAGGGAGGGGGCGCGACGGCACTGAAGCTTTCTTT. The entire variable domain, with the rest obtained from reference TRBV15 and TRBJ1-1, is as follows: DAMVIQNPRYQVTQFGKPVTLSCSQTLNHNVMYWYQQKSSQAPKLLFHYYDKDFNNEADTPDNFQSRRPNTSFCFLDIRSPGLGDTAMYLCATSRGRGRDGTEAFFGQGTRLTVV.

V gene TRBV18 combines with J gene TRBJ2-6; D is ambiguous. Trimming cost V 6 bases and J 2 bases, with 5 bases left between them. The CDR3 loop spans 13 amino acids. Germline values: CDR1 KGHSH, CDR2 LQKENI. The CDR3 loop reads CASSPPGANVLTF. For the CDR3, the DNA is TGTGCCAGCTCCCCCCCTGGGGCCAACGTCCTGACTTTC.

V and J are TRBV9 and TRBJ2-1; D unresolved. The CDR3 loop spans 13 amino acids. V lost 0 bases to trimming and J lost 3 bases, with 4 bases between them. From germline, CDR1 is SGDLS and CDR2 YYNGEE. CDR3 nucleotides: TGTGCCAGCAGCGTAGACAGCTACAATGAGCAGTTCTTC. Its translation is CASSVDSYNEQFF. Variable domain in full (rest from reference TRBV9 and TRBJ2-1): DSGVTQTPKHLITATGQRVTLRCSPRSGDLSVYWYQQSLDQGLQFLIQYYNGEERAKGNILERFSAQQFPDLHSELNLSSLELGDSALYFCASSVDSYNEQFFGPGTRLTVL.

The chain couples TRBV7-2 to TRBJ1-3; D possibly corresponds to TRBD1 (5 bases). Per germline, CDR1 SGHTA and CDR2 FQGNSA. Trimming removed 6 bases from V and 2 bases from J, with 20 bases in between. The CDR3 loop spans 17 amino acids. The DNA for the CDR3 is TGTGCCAGCAGATCGGGGCAGGGTCTAAGTCCTGGAAACACCATATATTTT. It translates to CASRSGQGLSPGNTIYF.

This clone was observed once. The CDR3 DNA reads as TGTGCCAGCCAGAATGACAGGGACAAAGGCTACACCTTC. It specifies CASQNDRDKGYTF. The chain is built from TRBV11-1 and TRBJ1-2, with 7 bases identical to TRBD1. The CDR3 is made up of 13 amino acids. After removal of 8 bases from V and 8 bases from J, the junction contained 11 bases not matched to a gene. Germline CDR1 is SGHAT and CDR2 is FQDESV (reference sequence).

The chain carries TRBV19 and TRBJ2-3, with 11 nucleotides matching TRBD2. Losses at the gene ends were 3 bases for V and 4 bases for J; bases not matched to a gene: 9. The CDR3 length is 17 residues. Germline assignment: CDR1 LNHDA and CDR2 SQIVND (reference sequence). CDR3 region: CASSMDLAGGVPDTQYF. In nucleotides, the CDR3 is TGTGCCAGTAGTATGGATCTAGCGGGGGGAGTCCCAGATACGCAGTATTTT.

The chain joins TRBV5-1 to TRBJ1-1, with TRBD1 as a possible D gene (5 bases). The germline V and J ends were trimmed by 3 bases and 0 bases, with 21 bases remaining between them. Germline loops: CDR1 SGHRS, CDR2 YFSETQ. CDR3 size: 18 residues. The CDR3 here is CASSSKSGTQPMNTEAFF. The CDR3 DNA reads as TGCGCCAGCAGCTCAAAATCCGGGACGCAGCCGATGAACACTGAAGCTTTCTTT.

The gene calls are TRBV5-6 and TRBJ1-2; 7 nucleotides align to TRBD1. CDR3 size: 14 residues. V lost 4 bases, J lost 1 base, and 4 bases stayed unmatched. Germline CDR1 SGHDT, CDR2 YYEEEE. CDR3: CASSPQGGNYGYTF. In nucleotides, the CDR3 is TGTGCCAGCAGCCCTCAGGGGGGTAACTATGGCTACACCTTC.

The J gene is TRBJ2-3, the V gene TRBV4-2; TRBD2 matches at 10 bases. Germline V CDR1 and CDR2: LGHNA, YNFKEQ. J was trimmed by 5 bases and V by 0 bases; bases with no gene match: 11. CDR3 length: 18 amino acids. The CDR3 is CASSQDIPSGGRGDTQYF. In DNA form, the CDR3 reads TGTGCCAGCAGCCAAGATATCCCTAGCGGGGGTCGGGGAGATACGCAGTATTTT.

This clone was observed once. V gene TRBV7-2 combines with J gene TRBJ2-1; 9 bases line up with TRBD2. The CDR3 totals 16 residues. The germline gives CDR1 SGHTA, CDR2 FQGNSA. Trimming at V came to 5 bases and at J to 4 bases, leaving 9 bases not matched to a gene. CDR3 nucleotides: TGTGCCAGCAGCGCCAATAGCGGGGGCTTTTACAATGAGCAGTTCTTC. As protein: CASSANSGGFYNEQFF. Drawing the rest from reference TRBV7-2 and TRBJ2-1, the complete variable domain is GAGVSQSPSNKVTEKGKDVELRCDPISGHTALYWYRQSLGQGLEFLIYFQGNSAPDKSGLPSDRFSAERTGGSVSTLTIQRTQQEDSAVYLCASSANSGGFYNEQFFGPGTRLTVL.

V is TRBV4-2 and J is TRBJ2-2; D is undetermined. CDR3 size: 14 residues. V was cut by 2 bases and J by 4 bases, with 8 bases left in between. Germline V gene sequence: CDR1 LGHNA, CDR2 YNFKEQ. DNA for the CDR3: TGTGCCAGCAGCCAACCTAGATTCACCGGGGAGCTGTTTTTT. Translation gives CASSQPRFTGELFF.

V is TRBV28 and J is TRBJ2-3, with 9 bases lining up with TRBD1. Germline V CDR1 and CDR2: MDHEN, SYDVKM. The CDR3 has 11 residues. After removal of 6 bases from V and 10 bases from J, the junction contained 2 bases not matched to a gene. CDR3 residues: CASRGQGPQYF. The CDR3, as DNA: TGTGCCAGCAGGGGACAGGGCCCGCAGTATTTT. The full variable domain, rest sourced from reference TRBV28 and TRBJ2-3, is DVKVTQSSRYLVKRTGEKVFLECVQDMDHENMFWYRQDPGLGLRLIYFSYDVKMKEKGDIPEGYSVSREKKERFSLILESASTNQTSMYLCASRGQGPQYFGPGTRLTVL.

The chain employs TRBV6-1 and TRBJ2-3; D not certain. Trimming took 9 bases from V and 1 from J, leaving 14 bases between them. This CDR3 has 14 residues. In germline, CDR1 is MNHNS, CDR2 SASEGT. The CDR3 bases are TGTGCCAGTTCGACCAATGTCGGCACAGATACGCAGTATTTT. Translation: CASSTNVGTDTQYF.

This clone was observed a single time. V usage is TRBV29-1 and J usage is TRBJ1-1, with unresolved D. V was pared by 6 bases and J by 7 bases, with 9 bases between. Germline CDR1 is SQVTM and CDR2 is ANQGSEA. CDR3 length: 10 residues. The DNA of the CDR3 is TGCAGCGTCGGCAACCTTGAAGCTTTCTTT. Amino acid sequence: CSVGNLEAFF.

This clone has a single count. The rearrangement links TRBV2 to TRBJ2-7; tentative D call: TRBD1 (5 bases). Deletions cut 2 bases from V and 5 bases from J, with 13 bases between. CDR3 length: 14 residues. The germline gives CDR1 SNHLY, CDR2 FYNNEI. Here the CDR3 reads CASSEYQQAHEQYF. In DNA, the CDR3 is TGTGCCAGCAGTGAATATCAACAGGCACACGAGCAGTACTTC.

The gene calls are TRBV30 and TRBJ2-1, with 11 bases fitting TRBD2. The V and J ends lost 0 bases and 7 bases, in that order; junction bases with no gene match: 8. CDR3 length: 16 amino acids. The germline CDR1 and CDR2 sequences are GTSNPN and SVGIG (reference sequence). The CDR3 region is CAWSVRAGTSGNEQFF. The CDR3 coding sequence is TGTGCCTGGAGTGTACGAGCCGGGACTAGCGGAAATGAGCAGTTCTTC.